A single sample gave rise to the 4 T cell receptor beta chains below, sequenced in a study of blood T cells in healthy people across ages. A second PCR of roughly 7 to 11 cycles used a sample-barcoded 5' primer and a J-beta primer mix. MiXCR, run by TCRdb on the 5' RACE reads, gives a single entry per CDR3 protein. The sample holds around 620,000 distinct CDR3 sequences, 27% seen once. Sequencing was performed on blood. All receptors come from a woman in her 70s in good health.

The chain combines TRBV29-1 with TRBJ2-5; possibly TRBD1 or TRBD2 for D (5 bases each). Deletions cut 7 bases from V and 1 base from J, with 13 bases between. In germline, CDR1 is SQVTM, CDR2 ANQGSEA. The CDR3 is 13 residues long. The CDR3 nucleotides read TGCAGCGGGCGGCAGGGAGTCCAAGAGACCCAGTACTTC. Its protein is CSGRQGVQETQYF. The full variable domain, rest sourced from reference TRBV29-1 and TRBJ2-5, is SAVISQKPSRDICQRGTSLTIQCQVDSQVTMMFWYRQQPGQSLTLIATANQGSEATYESGFVIDKFPISRPNLTFSTLTVSNMSPEDSSIYLCSGRQGVQETQYFGPGTRLLVL.

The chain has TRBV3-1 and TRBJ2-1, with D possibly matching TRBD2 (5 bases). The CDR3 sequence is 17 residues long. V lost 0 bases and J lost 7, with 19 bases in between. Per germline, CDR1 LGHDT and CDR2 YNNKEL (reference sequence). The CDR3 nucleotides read TGTGCCAGCAGCCAAGATAGGCGTGGGAGAAGTGGGAATGAGCAGTTCTTC. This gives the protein CASSQDRRGRSGNEQFF.

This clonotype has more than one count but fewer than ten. Here the CDR3 DNA reads TGCGCCAGCAGCTGGGGACTAGCGGGGGAGCTCACAGATACGCAGTATTTT. Its translation: CASSWGLAGELTDTQYF. The chain links TRBV5-1 to TRBJ2-3; 14 nucleotides match TRBD2. The germline V gene has CDR1 SGHRS and CDR2 YFSETQ. Trimming removed 3 bases from V and 2 bases from J; junction bases left unmatched: 5. CDR3 length: 17 residues. Full variable domain (remainder filled in from reference TRBV5-1 and TRBJ2-3): KAGVTQTPRYLIKTRGQQVTLSCSPISGHRSVSWYQQTPGQGLQFLFEYFSETQRNKGNFPGRFSGRQFSNSRSEMNVSTLELGDSALYLCASSWGLAGELTDTQYFGPGTRLTVL.

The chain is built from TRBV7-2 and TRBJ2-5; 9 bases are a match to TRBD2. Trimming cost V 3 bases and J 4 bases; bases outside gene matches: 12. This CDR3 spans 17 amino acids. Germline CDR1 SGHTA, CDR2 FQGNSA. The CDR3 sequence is CASSFTTGTSTGETQYF. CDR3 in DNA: TGTGCCAGCAGCTTTACGACGGGGACTAGCACAGGAGAGACCCAGTACTTC.